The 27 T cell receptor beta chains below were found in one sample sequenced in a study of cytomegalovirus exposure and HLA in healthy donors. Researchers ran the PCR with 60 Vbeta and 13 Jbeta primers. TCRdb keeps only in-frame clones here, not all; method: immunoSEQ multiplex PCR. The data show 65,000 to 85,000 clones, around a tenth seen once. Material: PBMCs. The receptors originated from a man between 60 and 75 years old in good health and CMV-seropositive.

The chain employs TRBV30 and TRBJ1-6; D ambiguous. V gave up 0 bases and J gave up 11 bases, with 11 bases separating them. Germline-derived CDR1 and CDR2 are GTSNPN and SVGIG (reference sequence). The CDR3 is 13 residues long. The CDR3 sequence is CAWSVQAGAPLHF. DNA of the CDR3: TGTGCCTGGAGTGTGCAGGCCGGGGCACCCCTCCACTTT. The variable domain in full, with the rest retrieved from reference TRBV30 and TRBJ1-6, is SQTIHQWPATLVQPVGSPLSLECTVEGTSNPNLYWYRQAAGRGLQLLFYSVGIGQISSEVPQNLSASRPQDRQFILSSKKLLLSDSGFYLCAWSVQAGAPLHFGNGTRLTVT.

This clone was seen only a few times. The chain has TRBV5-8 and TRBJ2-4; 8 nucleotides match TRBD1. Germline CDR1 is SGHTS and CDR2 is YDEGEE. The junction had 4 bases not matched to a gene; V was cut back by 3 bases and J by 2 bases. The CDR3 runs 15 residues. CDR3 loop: CASSWTGSSKNIQYF. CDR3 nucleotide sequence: TGTGCCAGCAGCTGGACAGGGTCATCCAAAAACATTCAGTACTTC.

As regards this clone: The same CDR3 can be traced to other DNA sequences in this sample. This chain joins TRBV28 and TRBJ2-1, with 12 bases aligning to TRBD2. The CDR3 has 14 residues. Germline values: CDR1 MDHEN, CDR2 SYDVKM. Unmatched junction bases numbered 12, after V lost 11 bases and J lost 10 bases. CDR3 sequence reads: CAVHSSGGAGEQFF. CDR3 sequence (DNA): TGTGCCGTCCACTCTAGCGGGGGGGCAGGGGAGCAGTTCTTC.

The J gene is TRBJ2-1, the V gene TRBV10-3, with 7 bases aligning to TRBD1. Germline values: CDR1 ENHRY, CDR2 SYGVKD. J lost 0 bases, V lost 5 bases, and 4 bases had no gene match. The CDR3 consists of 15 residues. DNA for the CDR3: TGTGCCATCAGTCCGACAGGGAGCTCCTACAATGAGCAGTTCTTC. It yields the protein CAISPTGSSYNEQFF.

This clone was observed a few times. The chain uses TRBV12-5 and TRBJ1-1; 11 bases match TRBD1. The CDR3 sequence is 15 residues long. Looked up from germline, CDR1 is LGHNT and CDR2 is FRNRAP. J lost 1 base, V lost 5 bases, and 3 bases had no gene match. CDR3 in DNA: TGTGCTAGTGGTCTCGGACAGGGGGCGAACACTGAAGCTTTCTTT. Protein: CASGLGQGANTEAFF.

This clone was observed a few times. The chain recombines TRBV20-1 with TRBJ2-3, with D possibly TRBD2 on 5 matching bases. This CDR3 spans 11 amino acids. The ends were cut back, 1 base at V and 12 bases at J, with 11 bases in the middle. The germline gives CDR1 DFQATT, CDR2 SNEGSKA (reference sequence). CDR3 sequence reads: CSARGTSPQYF. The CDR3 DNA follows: TGCAGTGCTAGAGGGACTTCTCCCCAGTATTTT.

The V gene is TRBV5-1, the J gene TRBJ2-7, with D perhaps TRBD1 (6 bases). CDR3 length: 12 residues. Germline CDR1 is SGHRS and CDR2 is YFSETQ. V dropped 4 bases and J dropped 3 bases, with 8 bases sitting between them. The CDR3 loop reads CASSRDNYEQYF. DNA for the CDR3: TGCGCCAGCAGCCGGGACAACTACGAGCAGTACTTC.

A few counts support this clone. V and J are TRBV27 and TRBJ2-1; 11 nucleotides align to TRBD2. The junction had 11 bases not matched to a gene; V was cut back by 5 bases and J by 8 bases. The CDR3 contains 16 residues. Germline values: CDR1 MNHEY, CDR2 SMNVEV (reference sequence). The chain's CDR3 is CASSRSGTSGFDEQFF. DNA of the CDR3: TGTGCCAGCAGTCGTTCCGGGACTAGCGGTTTCGATGAGCAGTTCTTC.

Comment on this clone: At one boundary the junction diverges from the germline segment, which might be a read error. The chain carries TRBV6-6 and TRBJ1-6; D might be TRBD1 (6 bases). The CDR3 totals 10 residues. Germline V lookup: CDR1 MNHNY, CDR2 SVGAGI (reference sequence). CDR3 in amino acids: CASKGGPLHF. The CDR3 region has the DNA TGTGCGAGCAAGGGGGGGCCCCTCCACTTT.

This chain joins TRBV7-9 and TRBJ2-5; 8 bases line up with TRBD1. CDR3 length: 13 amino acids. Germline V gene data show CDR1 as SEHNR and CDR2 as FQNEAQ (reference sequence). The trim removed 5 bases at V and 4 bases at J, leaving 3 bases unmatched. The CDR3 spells CASSQGAGETQYF. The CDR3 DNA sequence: TGTGCCAGCAGCCAGGGGGCAGGAGAGACCCAGTACTTC.

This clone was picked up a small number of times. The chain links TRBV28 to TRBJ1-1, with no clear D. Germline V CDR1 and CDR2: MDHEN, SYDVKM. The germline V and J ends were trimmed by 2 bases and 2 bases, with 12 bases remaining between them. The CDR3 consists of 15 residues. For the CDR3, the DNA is TGTGCCAGCAGTTTAAGTGTGGGAGGTAACACTGAAGCTTTCTTT. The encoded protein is CASSLSVGGNTEAFF.

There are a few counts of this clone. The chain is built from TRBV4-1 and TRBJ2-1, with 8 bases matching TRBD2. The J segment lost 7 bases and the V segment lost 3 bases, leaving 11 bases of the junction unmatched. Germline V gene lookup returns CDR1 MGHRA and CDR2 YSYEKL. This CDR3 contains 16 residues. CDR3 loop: CASSHSGTSVSNEQFF. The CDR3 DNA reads TGCGCCAGCAGCCACTCCGGGACTAGTGTCTCTAATGAGCAGTTCTTC.

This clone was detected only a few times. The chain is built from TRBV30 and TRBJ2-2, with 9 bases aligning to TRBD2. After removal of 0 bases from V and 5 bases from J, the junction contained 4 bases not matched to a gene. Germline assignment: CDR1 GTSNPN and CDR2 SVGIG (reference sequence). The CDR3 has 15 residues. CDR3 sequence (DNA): TGTGCCTGGAGTGTTGGCGGGGGGGCGACCGGGGAGCTGTTTTTT. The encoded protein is CAWSVGGGATGELFF.

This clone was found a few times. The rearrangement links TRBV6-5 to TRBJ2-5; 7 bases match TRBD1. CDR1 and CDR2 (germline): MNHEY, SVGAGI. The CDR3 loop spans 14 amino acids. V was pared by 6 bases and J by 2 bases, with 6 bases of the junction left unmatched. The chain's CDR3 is CASRFEGAQETQYF. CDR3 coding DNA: TGTGCCAGCAGGTTTGAGGGGGCTCAAGAGACCCAGTACTTC.

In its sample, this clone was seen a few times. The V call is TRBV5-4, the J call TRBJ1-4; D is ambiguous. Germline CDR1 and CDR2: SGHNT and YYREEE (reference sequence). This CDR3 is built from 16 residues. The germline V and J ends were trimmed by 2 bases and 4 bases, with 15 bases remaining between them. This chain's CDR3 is CASSFFDAGFNEKLFF. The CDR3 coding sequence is TGTGCCAGCAGCTTTTTTGACGCGGGGTTTAATGAAAAACTGTTTTTT.

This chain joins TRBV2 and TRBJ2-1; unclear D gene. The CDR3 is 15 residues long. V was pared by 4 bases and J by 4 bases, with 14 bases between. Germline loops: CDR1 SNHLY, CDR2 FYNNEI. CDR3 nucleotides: TGTGCCAGCAGTGCTGATCGAGGAGAGTACAATGAGCAGTTCTTC. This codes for CASSADRGEYNEQFF.

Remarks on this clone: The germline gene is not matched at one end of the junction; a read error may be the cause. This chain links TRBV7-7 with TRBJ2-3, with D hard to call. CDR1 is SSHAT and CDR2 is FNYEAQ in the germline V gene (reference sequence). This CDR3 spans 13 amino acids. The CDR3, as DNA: TGTGCCAGAAGCCCCACCGGCACAGATAAGCAGTATTTT. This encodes CARSPTGTDKQYF.

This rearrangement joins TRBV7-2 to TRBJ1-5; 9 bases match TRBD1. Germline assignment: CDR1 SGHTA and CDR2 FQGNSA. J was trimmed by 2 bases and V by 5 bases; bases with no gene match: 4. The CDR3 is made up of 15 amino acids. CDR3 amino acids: CASSRTGEGNQPQHF. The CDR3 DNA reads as TGTGCCAGCAGCCGGACAGGGGAAGGCAATCAGCCCCAGCATTTT.

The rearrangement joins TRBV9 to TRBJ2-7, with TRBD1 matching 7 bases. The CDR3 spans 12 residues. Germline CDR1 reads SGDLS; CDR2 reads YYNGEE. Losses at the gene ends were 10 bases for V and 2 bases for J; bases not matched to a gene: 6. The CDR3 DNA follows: TGTGCCTCACACAGGGGTCCCTACGAGCAGTACGTC. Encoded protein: CASHRGPYEQYV.

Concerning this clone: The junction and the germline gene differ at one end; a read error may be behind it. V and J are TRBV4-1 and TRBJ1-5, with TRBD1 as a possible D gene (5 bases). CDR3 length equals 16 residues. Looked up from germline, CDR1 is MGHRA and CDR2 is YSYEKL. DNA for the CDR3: TGCGCCAGCAGCCAGATCCAGGGTGGCAGCAATCAGGCCCAGCATTTT. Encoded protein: CASSQIQGGSNQAQHF.

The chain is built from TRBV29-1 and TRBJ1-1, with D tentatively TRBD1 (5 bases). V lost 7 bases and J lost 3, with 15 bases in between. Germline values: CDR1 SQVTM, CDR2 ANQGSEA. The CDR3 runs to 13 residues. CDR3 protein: CSALTGGYTEAFF. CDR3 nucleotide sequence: TGCAGCGCCCTCACGGGGGGTTACACTGAAGCTTTCTTT. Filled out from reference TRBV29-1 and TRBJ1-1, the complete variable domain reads SAVISQKPSRDICQRGTSLTIQCQVDSQVTMMFWYRQQPGQSLTLIATANQGSEATYESGFVIDKFPISRPNLTFSTLTVSNMSPEDSSIYLCSALTGGYTEAFFGQGTRLTVV.

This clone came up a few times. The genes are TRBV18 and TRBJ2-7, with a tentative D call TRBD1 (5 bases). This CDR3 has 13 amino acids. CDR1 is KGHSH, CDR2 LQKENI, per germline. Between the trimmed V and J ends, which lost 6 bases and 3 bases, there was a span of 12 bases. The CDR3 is CASSREGLYEQYV. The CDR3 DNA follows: TGTGCCAGCTCCAGGGAAGGGCTCTACGAGCAGTACGTC.

CDR3 protein: CSVEDGGARNEQFF. DNA for the CDR3: TGCAGCGTTGAAGACGGGGGGGCCCGGAATGAGCAGTTCTTC. The chain couples TRBV29-1 to TRBJ2-1, with 8 bases that match TRBD2. The CDR3 has 14 amino acids. The V segment lost 0 bases and the J segment 7 bases; nucleotides outside the gene matches: 5. Germline CDR1 SQVTM, CDR2 ANQGSEA.

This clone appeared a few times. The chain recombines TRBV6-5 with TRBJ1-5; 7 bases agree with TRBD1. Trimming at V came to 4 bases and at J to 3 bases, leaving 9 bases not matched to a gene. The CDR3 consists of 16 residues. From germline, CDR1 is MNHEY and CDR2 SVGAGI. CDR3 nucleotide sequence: TGTGCCAGCAGTTCACACAGGGGAACGGACAATCAGCCCCAGCATTTT. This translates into CASSSHRGTDNQPQHF.

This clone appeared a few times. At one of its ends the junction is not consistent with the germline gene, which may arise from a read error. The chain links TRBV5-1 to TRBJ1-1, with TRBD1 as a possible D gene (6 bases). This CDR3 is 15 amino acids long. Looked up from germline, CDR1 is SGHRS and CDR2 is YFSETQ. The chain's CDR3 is CASSLDHTGNAEAFF. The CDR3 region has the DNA TGCGCCAGCAGCTTGGACCACACAGGGAACGCTGAAGCTTTCTTT.

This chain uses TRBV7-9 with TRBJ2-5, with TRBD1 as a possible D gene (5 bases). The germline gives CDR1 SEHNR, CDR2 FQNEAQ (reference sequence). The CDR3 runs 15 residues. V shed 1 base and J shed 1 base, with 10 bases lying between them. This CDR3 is CASSLDRQIQETQYF. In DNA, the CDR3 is TGTGCCAGCAGCTTAGATCGACAGATCCAAGAGACCCAGTACTTC. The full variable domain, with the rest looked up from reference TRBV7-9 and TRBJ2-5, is DTGVSQNPRHKITKRGQNVTFRCDPISEHNRLYWYRQTLGQGPEFLTYFQNEAQLEKSRLLSDRFSAERPKGSFSTLEIQRTEQGDSAMYLCASSLDRQIQETQYFGPGTRLLVL.

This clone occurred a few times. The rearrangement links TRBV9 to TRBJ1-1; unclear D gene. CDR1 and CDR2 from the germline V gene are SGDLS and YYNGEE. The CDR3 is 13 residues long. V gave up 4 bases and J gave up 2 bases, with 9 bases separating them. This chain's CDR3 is CASSRGQNTEAFF. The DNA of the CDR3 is TGTGCCAGCAGCCGAGGGCAAAACACTGAAGCTTTCTTT.